The 6 T cell receptor beta chains reported below all come from one sample, sequenced in a study of cytomegalovirus exposure and HLA in healthy donors. PCR was performed using 60 Vbeta and 13 Jbeta primers. Clones were sequenced by immunoSEQ multiplex PCR, and TCRdb holds only the in-frame ones, with some missing. The sample includes about 140,000 clones, roughly 75% of them seen just once. The material sequenced was PBMCs. These receptors came from a man between 18 and 35 years old in good health and CMV-seropositive.

The rearrangement joins TRBV27 to TRBJ1-5; D may be TRBD1 (6 bases). The CDR3 contains 12 residues. The germline V and J ends were trimmed by 8 bases and 10 bases, with 15 bases remaining between them. Germline-derived CDR1 and CDR2 are MNHEY and SMNVEV (reference sequence). CDR3 residues: CASGPTGQPQHF. CDR3 bases: TGTGCCAGCGGCCCGACAGGACAACCCCAGCATTTT.

The V call is TRBV19, the J call TRBJ2-3; 9 bases fit TRBD1. The CDR3 contains 16 residues. J gave up 6 bases and V 5 bases, and 12 bases lay outside the gene matches. Germline V gene data show CDR1 as LNHDA and CDR2 as SQIVND (reference sequence). CDR3 protein: CASSHNKGQGWDTQYF. CDR3 nucleotide sequence: TGTGCCAGTAGTCACAATAAGGGACAGGGATGGGATACGCAGTATTTT.

This clone was recorded only once. The chain joins TRBV2 to TRBJ2-2; 8 bases map to TRBD1. From germline, CDR1 is SNHLY and CDR2 FYNNEI. With 4 bases clipped from V and 1 base from J, the junction kept 8 bases outside the gene matches. The CDR3 has 17 residues. For the CDR3, the DNA is TGTGCCAGCAGTGTACCCCGGGACAGGCAGAACACCGGGGAGCTGTTTTTT. It codes for CASSVPRDRQNTGELFF.

This chain links TRBV15 with TRBJ2-5; a weak D match, TRBD1 (5 bases). CDR1 and CDR2 (germline): LNHNV, YYDKDF (reference sequence). Trimming left V 0 bases short and J 5 bases short, with 10 bases between. The CDR3 sequence is 14 residues long. CDR3 nucleotide sequence: TGTGCCACCAGCAGAGATAGGGGTTCGGAGACCCAGTACTTC. Translated, it gives CATSRDRGSETQYF.

This sequence joins TRBV7-9 and TRBJ1-3; 8 nucleotides match TRBD1. V trimming: 3 bases; J trimming: 3 bases; junction bases outside the gene matches: 4. CDR3 length equals 15 residues. Germline assignment: CDR1 SEHNR and CDR2 FQNEAQ (reference sequence). The CDR3 region has the DNA TGTGCCAGCAGCTTCGGACAGGGACATGGAAACACCATATATTTT. Amino acid sequence: CASSFGQGHGNTIYF.

J is TRBJ2-6 and V is TRBV7-3; no definite D call. This CDR3 region has 13 residues. V was trimmed by 5 bases and J by 7 bases, leaving 9 bases between them. The germline V gene has CDR1 SGHTA and CDR2 FQGTGA. Here the CDR3 reads CASSPEFANVLTF. Here the CDR3 DNA reads TGTGCCAGCAGCCCCGAGTTCGCCAACGTCCTGACTTTC.